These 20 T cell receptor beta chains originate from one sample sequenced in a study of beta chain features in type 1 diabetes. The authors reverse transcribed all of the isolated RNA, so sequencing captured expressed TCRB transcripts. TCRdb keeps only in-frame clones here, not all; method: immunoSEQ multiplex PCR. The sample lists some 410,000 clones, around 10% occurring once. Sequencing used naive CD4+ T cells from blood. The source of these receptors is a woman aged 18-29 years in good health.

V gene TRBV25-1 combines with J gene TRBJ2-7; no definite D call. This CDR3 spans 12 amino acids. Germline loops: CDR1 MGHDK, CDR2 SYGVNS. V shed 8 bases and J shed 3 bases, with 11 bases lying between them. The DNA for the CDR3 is TGTGCCAGCTCGAACCCTCTCTACGAGCAGTACTTC. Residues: CASSNPLYEQYF.

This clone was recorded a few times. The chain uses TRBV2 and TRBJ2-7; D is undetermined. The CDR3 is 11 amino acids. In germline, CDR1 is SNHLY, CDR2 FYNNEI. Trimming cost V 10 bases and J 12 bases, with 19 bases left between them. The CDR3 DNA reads TGTGCCACCGCGCGGCGCGAATTTGTGTACTTC. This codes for CATARREFVYF.

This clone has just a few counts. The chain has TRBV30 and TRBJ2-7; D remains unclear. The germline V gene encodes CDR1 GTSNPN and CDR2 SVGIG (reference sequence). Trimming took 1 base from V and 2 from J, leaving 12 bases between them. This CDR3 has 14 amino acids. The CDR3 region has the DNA TGTGCCTGGAGTGGTTGGACCCTGACCTACGAGCAGTACTTC. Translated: CAWSGWTLTYEQYF.

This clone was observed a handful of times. CDR3 amino acids: CASSYDINQPQHF. The CDR3 DNA reads TGTGCCAGCAGTTACGACATCAATCAGCCCCAGCATTTT. V gene TRBV6-5 combines with J gene TRBJ1-5, with D uncertain. The germline V gene encodes CDR1 MNHEY and CDR2 SVGAGI. With 2 bases removed from V and 3 bases from J, the gap between germline ends came to 5 bases. The CDR3 runs to 13 residues.

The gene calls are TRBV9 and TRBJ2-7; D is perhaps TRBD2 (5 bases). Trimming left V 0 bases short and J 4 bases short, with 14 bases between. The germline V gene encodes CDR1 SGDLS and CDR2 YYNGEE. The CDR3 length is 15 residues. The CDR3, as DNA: TGTGCCAGCAGCGTAGGAGCGGTACAAGGGTACGAGCAGTACTTC. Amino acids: CASSVGAVQGYEQYF.

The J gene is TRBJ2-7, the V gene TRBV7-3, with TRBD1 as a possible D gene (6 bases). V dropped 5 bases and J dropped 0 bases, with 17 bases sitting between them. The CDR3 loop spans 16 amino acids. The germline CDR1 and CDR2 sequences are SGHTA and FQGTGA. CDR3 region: CASSPRGSVSSYEQYV. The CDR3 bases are TGTGCCAGCAGCCCCAGGGGCAGCGTGAGCTCCTACGAGCAGTACGTC.

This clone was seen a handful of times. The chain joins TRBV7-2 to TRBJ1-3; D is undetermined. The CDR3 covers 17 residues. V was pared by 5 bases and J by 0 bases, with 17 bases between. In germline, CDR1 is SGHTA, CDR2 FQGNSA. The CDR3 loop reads CASSGLAAVNSGNTIYF. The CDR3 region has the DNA TGTGCCAGCAGCGGGCTCGCGGCGGTGAACTCTGGAAACACCATATATTTT.

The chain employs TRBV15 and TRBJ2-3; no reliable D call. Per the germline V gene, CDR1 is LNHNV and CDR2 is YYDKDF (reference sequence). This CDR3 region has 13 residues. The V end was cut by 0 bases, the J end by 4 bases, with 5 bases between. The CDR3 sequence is CATSRDTSDTQYF. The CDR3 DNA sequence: TGTGCCACCAGCAGAGATACTTCAGATACGCAGTATTTT.

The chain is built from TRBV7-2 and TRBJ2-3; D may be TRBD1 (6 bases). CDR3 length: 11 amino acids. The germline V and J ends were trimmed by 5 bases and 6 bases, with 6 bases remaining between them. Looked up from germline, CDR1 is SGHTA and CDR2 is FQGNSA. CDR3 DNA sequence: TGTGCCAGCAGCCAGGGGGATACGCAGTATTTT. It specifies CASSQGDTQYF.

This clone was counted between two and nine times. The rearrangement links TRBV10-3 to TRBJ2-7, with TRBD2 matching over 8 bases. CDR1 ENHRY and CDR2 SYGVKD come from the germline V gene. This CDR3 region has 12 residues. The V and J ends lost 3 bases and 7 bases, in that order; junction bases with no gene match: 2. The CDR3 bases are TGTGCCATCAGTGACGGCGGGGGGGAGCAGTACGTC. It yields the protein CAISDGGGEQYV.

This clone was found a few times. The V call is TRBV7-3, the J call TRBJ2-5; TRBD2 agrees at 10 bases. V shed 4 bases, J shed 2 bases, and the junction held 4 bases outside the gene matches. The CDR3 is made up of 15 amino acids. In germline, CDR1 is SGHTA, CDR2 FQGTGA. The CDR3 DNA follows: TGTGCCAGCAGCTCCCAAGCGGGAGGGCAAGAGACCCAGTACTTC. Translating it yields CASSSQAGGQETQYF.

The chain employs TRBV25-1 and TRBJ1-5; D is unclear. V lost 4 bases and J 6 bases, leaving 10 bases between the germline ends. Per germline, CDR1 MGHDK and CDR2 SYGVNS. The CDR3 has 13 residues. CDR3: CASSGLLGQPQHF. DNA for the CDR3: TGTGCCAGCAGTGGCCTTCTGGGTCAGCCCCAGCATTTT.

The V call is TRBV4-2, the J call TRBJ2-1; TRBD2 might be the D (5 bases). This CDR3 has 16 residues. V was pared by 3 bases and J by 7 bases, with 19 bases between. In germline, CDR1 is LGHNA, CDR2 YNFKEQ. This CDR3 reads CASSQFRGARANEQFF. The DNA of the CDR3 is TGTGCCAGCAGCCAGTTCCGAGGCGCGCGGGCAAATGAGCAGTTCTTC.

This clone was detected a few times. The CDR3 loop is CARTGDGHEQYV. For the CDR3, the DNA is TGTGCCAGAACAGGGGACGGCCACGAGCAGTACGTC. The rearrangement joins TRBV7-2 to TRBJ2-7; 7 nucleotides align to TRBD1. CDR1 is SGHTA, CDR2 FQGNSA, per germline. Trimming cost V 9 bases and J 5 bases; bases outside gene matches: 7. The CDR3 loop spans 12 amino acids.

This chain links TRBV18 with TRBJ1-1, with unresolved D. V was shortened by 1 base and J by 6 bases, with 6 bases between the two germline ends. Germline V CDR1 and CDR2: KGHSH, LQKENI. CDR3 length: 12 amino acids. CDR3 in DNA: TGTGCCAGCTCACCACTGGGCCCTGAAGCTTTCTTT. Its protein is CASSPLGPEAFF.

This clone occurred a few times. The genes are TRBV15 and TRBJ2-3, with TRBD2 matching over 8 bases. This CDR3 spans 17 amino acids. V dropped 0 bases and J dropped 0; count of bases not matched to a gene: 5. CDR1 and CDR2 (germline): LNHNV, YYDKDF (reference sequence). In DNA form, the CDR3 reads TGTGCCACCAGCAGAGATCGGGCTAGCGGGAGCACAGATACGCAGTATTTT. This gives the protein CATSRDRASGSTDTQYF. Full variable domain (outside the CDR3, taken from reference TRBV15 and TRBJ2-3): DAMVIQNPRYQVTQFGKPVTLSCSQTLNHNVMYWYQQKSSQAPKLLFHYYDKDFNNEADTPDNFQSRRPNTSFCFLDIRSPGLGDTAMYLCATSRDRASGSTDTQYFGPGTRLTVL.

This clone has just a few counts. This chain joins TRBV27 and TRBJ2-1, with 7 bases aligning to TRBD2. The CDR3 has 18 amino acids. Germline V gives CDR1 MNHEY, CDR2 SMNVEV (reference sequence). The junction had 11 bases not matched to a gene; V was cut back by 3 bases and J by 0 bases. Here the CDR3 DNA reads TGTGCCAGCAGTTTTCAAAGAGCTAGCGGACGCTCCTACAATGAGCAGTTCTTC. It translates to CASSFQRASGRSYNEQFF.

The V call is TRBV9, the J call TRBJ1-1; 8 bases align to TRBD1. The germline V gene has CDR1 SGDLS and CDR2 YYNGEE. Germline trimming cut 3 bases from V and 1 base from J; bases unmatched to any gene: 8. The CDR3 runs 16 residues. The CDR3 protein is CASSAHRDRGNTEAFF. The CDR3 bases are TGTGCCAGCAGCGCACATCGAGACAGGGGGAACACTGAAGCTTTCTTT. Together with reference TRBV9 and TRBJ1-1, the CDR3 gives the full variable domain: DSGVTQTPKHLITATGQRVTLRCSPRSGDLSVYWYQQSLDQGLQFLIQYYNGEERAKGNILERFSAQQFPDLHSELNLSSLELGDSALYFCASSAHRDRGNTEAFFGQGTRLTVV.

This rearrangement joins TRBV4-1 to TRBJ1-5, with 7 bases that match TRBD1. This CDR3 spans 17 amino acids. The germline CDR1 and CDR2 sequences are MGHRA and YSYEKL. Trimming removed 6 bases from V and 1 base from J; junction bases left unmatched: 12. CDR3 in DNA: TGCGCCAGCAGTCGGATGACAGGGCCGTGGAGCAATCAGCCCCAGCATTTT. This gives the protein CASSRMTGPWSNQPQHF.

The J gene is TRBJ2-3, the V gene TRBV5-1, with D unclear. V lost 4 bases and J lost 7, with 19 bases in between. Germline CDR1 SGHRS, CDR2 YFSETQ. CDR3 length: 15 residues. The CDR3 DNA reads TGCGCCAGCAGCCCGGGCTCGGCCTTCGAAAATACGCAGTATTTT. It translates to CASSPGSAFENTQYF.